This T cell receptor (beta chain) was captured by sequencing in a study of T cell responses to AZD1222 COVID-19 vaccine. Produced via immunoSEQ multiplex PCR; TCRdb's table is partial and in-frame only. The sample includes more than 100,000 clones, approximately 91% of them seen just once. After removal of 6 bases from V and 4 bases from J, the junction contained 9 bases not matched to a gene. Germline V gives CDR1 SNHLY, CDR2 FYNNEI. The CDR3 extends over 16 amino acids. The clonotype originates from an adult in good health. The sample here was peripheral blood, taken on day 0 of AZD1222 vaccination. V is TRBV2 and J is TRBJ2-2, with 9 bases aligning to TRBD1. The CDR3 loop reads CASSRDRAVGTGELFF. CDR3 sequence (DNA): TGTGCCAGCAGCCGGGACAGGGCCGTGGGCACCGGGGAGCTGTTTTTT. The full variable domain, its missing parts supplied by reference TRBV2 and TRBJ2-2, is EPEVTQTPSHQVTQMGQEVILRCVPISNHLYFYWYRQILGQKVEFLVSFYNNEISEKSEIFDDQFSVERPDGSNFTLKIRSTKLEDSAMYFCASSRDRAVGTGELFFGEGSRLTVL.